Sequencing of this T cell receptor (beta chain) was carried out in a study of blood T cell repertoires in COVID-19. This CDR3 comprises 14 residues. Germline V gene data show CDR1 as LNHDA and CDR2 as SQIVND (reference sequence). Between the trimmed V and J ends, which lost 5 bases and 2 bases, there was a span of 13 bases. The table came from immunoSEQ multiplex PCR; TCRdb's copy has only in-frame clones and leaves some out. The data hold approximately 250,000 clones, with around 84% observed a single time. Sequencing was performed on peripheral blood. The chain is built from TRBV19 and TRBJ2-7, with D unresolved. This receptor was taken from a man aged 35 to 55 who had recovered from COVID-19. The CDR3 is CASSYPGVTYEQYF. Written as DNA, the CDR3 is TGTGCCAGTAGTTATCCAGGCGTAACCTACGAGCAGTACTTC. The whole variable domain, filled in from reference TRBV19 and TRBJ2-7, reads DGGITQSPKYLFRKEGQNVTLSCEQNLNHDAMYWYRQDPGQGLRLIYYSQIVNDFQKGDIAEGYSVSREKKESFPLTVTSAQKNPTAFYLCASSYPGVTYEQYFGPGTRLTVT.